The 25 T cell receptor beta chains listed next were all sequenced from one sample in a study of CD8 T cells in ankylosing spondylitis. TCRdb passed the 5' RACE reads through MiXCR, listing each CDR3 protein once. Found here are about 190,000 distinct CDR3 sequences, under 15% of them singletons; the top ten hold roughly 11%. Sequenced material: blood, either unsorted or a sorted T cell fraction (not recorded which). The receptors stem from a female donor with ankylosing spondylitis or in good health (not recorded which).

This clonotype appeared many times. The gene calls are TRBV20-1 and TRBJ2-1; 10 bases fit TRBD2. V was pared by 6 bases and J by 4 bases, with 9 bases of the junction left unmatched. This CDR3 has 15 amino acids. Per the germline V gene, CDR1 is DFQATT and CDR2 is SNEGSKA (reference sequence). The CDR3 coding sequence is TGCAGTGCCACGGGGGCTAGCGGGGGATACAATGAGCAGTTCTTC. It yields the protein CSATGASGGYNEQFF.

V usage is TRBV12-3 or TRBV12-4 and J usage is TRBJ1-6; 7 bases align to TRBD1. The length of the CDR3 is 14 residues. Losses at the gene ends were 6 bases for V and 8 bases for J; bases not matched to a gene: 7. The chain's CDR3 is CASRPDRRDSPLHF. In DNA, the CDR3 is TGTGCCAGCAGACCGGACAGGAGGGATTCACCCCTCCACTTT.

Comment on this clonotype: Likely a read error: the CDR3 ends without its conserved phenylalanine or tryptophan. The rearrangement uses TRBV6-5 and TRBJ2-1; either TRBD1 or TRBD2 may supply D (5 bases each). Trimming took 0 bases from V and 4 from J, leaving 13 bases between them. Germline CDR1 and CDR2: MNHEY and SVGAGI. This CDR3 has 16 residues. CDR3 sequence reads: CASSYSLGERYNEQFL. In DNA, the CDR3 is TGTGCCAGCAGTTACTCTTTGGGGGAGCGGTACAATGAGCAGTTCCTC.

The table lists this clonotype with many counts. The V and J genes are TRBV12-3 or TRBV12-4 and TRBJ1-2; maybe TRBD1 (5 bases). There are 14 residues in the CDR3. Between the trimmed V and J ends, which lost 3 bases and 0 bases, there was a span of 8 bases. The CDR3 DNA reads as TGTGCCAGCAGTTTGCAGGGAGCTAACTATGGCTACACCTTC. It translates to CASSLQGANYGYTF.

The chain carries TRBV18 and TRBJ1-5, with D possibly TRBD1 on 5 matching bases. The CDR3 runs to 18 residues. Germline loops: CDR1 KGHSH, CDR2 LQKENI. The V end lost 3 bases, the J end lost 4 bases, and 22 bases lay between the germline ends. CDR3 loop: CASSPISFDIQGNQPQHF. In DNA form, the CDR3 reads TGTGCCAGCTCACCTATAAGTTTCGATATCCAGGGTAATCAGCCCCAGCATTTT. Based on the CDR3 plus reference TRBV18 and TRBJ1-5, the full variable domain is NAGVMQNPRHLVRRRGQEARLRCSPMKGHSHVYWYRQLPEEGLKFMVYLQKENIIDESGMPKERFSAEFPKEGPSILRIQQVVRGDSAAYFCASSPISFDIQGNQPQHFGDGTRLSIL.

The chain links TRBV29-1 to TRBJ2-2; D unclear. Germline CDR1 reads SQVTM; CDR2 reads ANQGSEA. V lost 3 bases and J lost 4, with 12 bases in between. This CDR3 contains 14 residues. CDR3 coding DNA: TGCAGCGTTGATGATTCCCGGGTCACCGGGGAGCTGTTTTTT. Protein product: CSVDDSRVTGELFF.

Note on this clonotype: A much larger clone is a single base away; this may be a read error. The genes are TRBV12-3 or TRBV12-4 and TRBJ1-6, with a tentative D call TRBD1 (6 bases). V lost 7 bases and J 6 bases, leaving 13 bases between the germline ends. The CDR3 loop spans 14 amino acids. The CDR3 DNA reads TGTGCCAGCACCTCAGGCAGGGGTAATTCACCCCTCCACTTT. Translating it yields CASTSGRGNSPLHF.

This clonotype was detected many times. This rearrangement joins TRBV7-2 to TRBJ2-5; perhaps TRBD2 as D (6 bases). Germline CDR1 and CDR2: SGHTA and FQGNSA. The V gene lost 5 bases and the J gene lost 4 bases, with 14 bases spanning the gap. The length of the CDR3 is 14 residues. The CDR3 nucleotides read TGTGCCAGCAGCCTTGATCGGAGGGGAGAGACCCAGTACTTC. This codes for CASSLDRRGETQYF.

In this sample, this clonotype turned up many times. The chain combines TRBV7-2 with TRBJ1-2; 10 nucleotides line up with TRBD1. Germline assignment: CDR1 SGHTA and CDR2 FQGNSA. The CDR3 has 15 amino acids. The J segment lost 4 bases and the V segment lost 2 bases, leaving 4 bases of the junction unmatched. The CDR3 spells CASSLFGQGVYGYTF. CDR3 nucleotides: TGTGCCAGCAGCTTATTTGGACAGGGGGTCTATGGCTACACCTTC.

This clonotype was recorded many times. The J gene is TRBJ2-1, the V gene TRBV20-1; the D is unclear. The CDR3 is 12 residues long. Germline V gene data show CDR1 as DFQATT and CDR2 as SNEGSKA (reference sequence). Trimming pared 3 bases from V and 9 bases from J, leaving 12 bases between. CDR3 loop: CSASRPGSEQFF. Here the CDR3 DNA reads TGCAGTGCTAGTAGACCCGGCAGTGAGCAGTTCTTC.

As for this clonotype: A much larger clone lies one base from this, so it may be a read error. The J gene is TRBJ2-7, the V gene TRBV10-2; TRBD2 aligns across 8 bases. This CDR3 is built from 15 residues. Looked up from germline, CDR1 is WSHSY and CDR2 is SAAADI. After removal of 5 bases from V and 9 bases from J, the junction contained 15 bases not matched to a gene. The CDR3 DNA follows: TGCGCCAGCAGTTCCCTAGCGGGTACCCAGAACGGGCAGTACTTC. This translates into CASSSLAGTQNGQYF.

This clonotype was observed a handful of times. V usage is TRBV6-1 and J usage is TRBJ1-1, with D tentatively TRBD1 (6 bases). CDR1 MNHNS and CDR2 SASEGT come from the germline V gene. V was clipped by 7 bases and J by 4 bases, with 22 bases between them. The CDR3 consists of 16 residues. As DNA, the CDR3 is TGTGCCAGCACCCTCCCCGTGGGGGGGCGAGGCACTGAAGCTTTCTTT. Translated, it gives CASTLPVGGRGTEAFF.

This clonotype occurred many times. V usage is TRBV7-2 and J usage is TRBJ2-1; 9 bases fit TRBD2. Trimming took 3 bases from V and 5 from J; bases not matched to a gene: 5. The germline gives CDR1 SGHTA, CDR2 FQGNSA. The CDR3 is 15 residues long. CDR3 nucleotide sequence: TGTGCCAGCAGCTTCGCGGGAGGGCCTAACAATGAGCAGTTCTTC. This codes for CASSFAGGPNNEQFF.

At least ten counts were recorded for this clonotype. The chain is built from TRBV19 and TRBJ1-1; D uncertain. The CDR3 consists of 12 residues. Deletions cut 2 bases from V and 3 bases from J, with 4 bases between. In germline, CDR1 is LNHDA, CDR2 SQIVND (reference sequence). CDR3 sequence reads: CASSISDTEAFF. CDR3 coding DNA: TGTGCCAGTAGTATATCCGACACTGAAGCTTTCTTT.

This clonotype was seen only a few times. This sequence joins TRBV7-2 and TRBJ2-7; 8 bases fit TRBD1. This CDR3 has 12 residues. V dropped 6 bases and J dropped 6; count of bases not matched to a gene: 4. Germline CDR1 reads SGHTA; CDR2 reads FQGNSA. CDR3 DNA: TGTGCCAGCAGTCGGACAGGGTTCGAGCAGTACTTC. It yields the protein CASSRTGFEQYF.

This clonotype was counted a few times. This chain joins TRBV4-3 and TRBJ1-1; D unresolved. CDR1 is LGHNA and CDR2 is YSLEER in the germline V gene. This CDR3 region has 15 residues. Trimming shortened V by 0 bases and J by 1 base, and 9 bases separated the two germline ends. CDR3 amino acids: CASSQEMLGNTEAFF. CDR3 nucleotides: TGCGCCAGCAGCCAAGAGATGTTGGGGAACACTGAAGCTTTCTTT.

The table lists this clonotype with many counts. This sequence joins TRBV4-3 and TRBJ2-1; D gene ambiguous. The CDR3 runs 14 residues. The V gene lost 1 base and the J gene lost 7 bases, with 11 bases spanning the gap. Looked up from germline, CDR1 is LGHNA and CDR2 is YSLEER. CDR3 nucleotides: TGCGCCAGCAGCCAAGGCGGCGTGGAGAATGAGCAGTTCTTC. It translates to CASSQGGVENEQFF.

This clonotype appeared a few times. The rearrangement links TRBV7-2 to TRBJ2-7, with 7 nucleotides matching TRBD1. CDR1 is SGHTA, CDR2 FQGNSA, per germline. V dropped 4 bases and J dropped 2; count of bases not matched to a gene: 8. CDR3 length: 15 amino acids. Written as DNA, the CDR3 is TGTGCCAGCAGCTCAGCTCCGGGACAGACCTACGAGCAGTACTTC. It specifies CASSSAPGQTYEQYF.

This clonotype was observed a handful of times. The chain carries TRBV7-9 and TRBJ1-2; no reliable D call. The CDR3 runs 11 residues. Germline CDR1 and CDR2: SEHNR and FQNEAQ (reference sequence). V lost 5 bases and J 2 bases, leaving 3 bases between the germline ends. CDR3 amino acids: CASSTNYGYTF. In nucleotides, the CDR3 is TGTGCCAGCAGCACGAACTATGGCTACACCTTC. Together with reference TRBV7-9 and TRBJ1-2, the CDR3 gives the full variable domain: DTGVSQNPRHKITKRGQNVTFRCDPISEHNRLYWYRQTLGQGPEFLTYFQNEAQLEKSRLLSDRFSAERPKGSFSTLEIQRTEQGDSAMYLCASSTNYGYTFGSGTRLTVV.

This chain connects TRBV5-1 to TRBJ1-1; possible D gene TRBD1, 5 bases. The length of the CDR3 is 14 residues. The V gene lost 4 bases and the J gene lost 2 bases, with 12 bases spanning the gap. CDR1 and CDR2 from the germline V gene are SGHRS and YFSETQ. The CDR3 protein is CASSEGTFNTEAFF. The CDR3 nucleotides are TGCGCCAGCAGCGAAGGGACCTTTAACACTGAAGCTTTCTTT.

The chain is built from TRBV11-2 and TRBJ2-2; TRBD2 agrees at 7 bases. The germline V gene encodes CDR1 SGHAT and CDR2 FQNNGV. This CDR3 has 17 residues. The trim removed 1 base at V and 4 bases at J, leaving 9 bases unmatched. The CDR3 reads CASSLAPGRVATGELFF. The CDR3 DNA reads as TGTGCCAGCAGCTTAGCCCCGGGGAGGGTGGCCACCGGGGAGCTGTTTTTT. The variable domain in full, completed from reference TRBV11-2 and TRBJ2-2, reads EAGVAQSPRYKIIEKRQSVAFWCNPISGHATLYWYQQILGQGPKLLIQFQNNGVVDDSQLPKDRFSAERLKGVDSTLKIQPAKLEDSAVYLCASSLAPGRVATGELFFGEGSRLTVL.

V is TRBV19 and J is TRBJ2-1; TRBD2 agrees at 13 bases. The CDR3 consists of 16 residues. The ends lost 7 bases at V and 9 bases at J; junction bases unmatched: 12. Germline V gene lookup returns CDR1 LNHDA and CDR2 SQIVND (reference sequence). CDR3: CASTTSGRAQRSEQFF. In nucleotides, the CDR3 is TGTGCCAGTACTACTAGCGGGAGGGCCCAAAGAAGTGAGCAGTTCTTC.

This clonotype was observed a handful of times. The chain recombines TRBV9 with TRBJ2-3; a possible D gene is TRBD2 (5 bases). Germline CDR1 is SGDLS and CDR2 is YYNGEE. The CDR3 is 14 residues long. Trimming removed 1 base from V and 4 bases from J, with 10 bases in between. CDR3 sequence reads: CASSVRYGADTQYF. CDR3 DNA: TGTGCCAGCAGCGTAAGATACGGGGCAGATACGCAGTATTTT.

This clonotype was counted ten times or more. This chain joins TRBV28 and TRBJ1-6; D unclear. The CDR3 length is 14 residues. Germline V gene sequence: CDR1 MDHEN, CDR2 SYDVKM. V lost 0 bases to trimming and J lost 6 bases, with 6 bases between them. The CDR3 DNA is TGTGCCAGCAGTTTATGGGTTTCTAATTCACCCCTCCACTTT. Protein sequence: CASSLWVSNSPLHF.

This clonotype has just a few counts. The rearrangement uses TRBV18 and TRBJ2-5; D is tentatively TRBD1 or TRBD2 (5 bases each). CDR1 and CDR2 (germline): KGHSH, LQKENI. The ends were cut back, 1 base at V and 5 bases at J, with 17 bases in the middle. This CDR3 spans 16 amino acids. This chain's CDR3 is CASSPLSDGGLETQYF. DNA of the CDR3: TGTGCCAGCTCACCACTGTCCGATGGGGGTTTGGAGACCCAGTACTTC.